This TCR beta chain emerged from a study of T cell repertoires in ileal Crohn's disease. Roughly 0.55 micrograms of biopsy DNA per sample underwent TCRB immunosequencing. Libraries were prepared by immunoSEQ multiplex PCR; TCRdb keeps only in-frame clonotypes and omits some of them. In the table there are about 2,400 clones, just under 80% of which are singletons. This CDR3 spans 15 amino acids. After removal of 3 bases from V and 16 bases from J, the junction contained 14 bases not matched to a gene. CDR1 is MDHEN and CDR2 is SYDVKM in the germline V gene. Documented time point: neoterminal ileum biopsy at postoperative endoscopy, about 6 months after surgery.

The sequenced sample was ileal tissue. The genes are TRBV28 and TRBJ2-1; TRBD2 aligns across 11 bases. This clonotype was obtained from an adult with Crohn's disease. CDR3 bases: TGTGCCAGCAGTTTCGCGGGACTAGCGGAGCGGGAGGGATTCTTC. It codes for CASSFAGLAEREGFF.